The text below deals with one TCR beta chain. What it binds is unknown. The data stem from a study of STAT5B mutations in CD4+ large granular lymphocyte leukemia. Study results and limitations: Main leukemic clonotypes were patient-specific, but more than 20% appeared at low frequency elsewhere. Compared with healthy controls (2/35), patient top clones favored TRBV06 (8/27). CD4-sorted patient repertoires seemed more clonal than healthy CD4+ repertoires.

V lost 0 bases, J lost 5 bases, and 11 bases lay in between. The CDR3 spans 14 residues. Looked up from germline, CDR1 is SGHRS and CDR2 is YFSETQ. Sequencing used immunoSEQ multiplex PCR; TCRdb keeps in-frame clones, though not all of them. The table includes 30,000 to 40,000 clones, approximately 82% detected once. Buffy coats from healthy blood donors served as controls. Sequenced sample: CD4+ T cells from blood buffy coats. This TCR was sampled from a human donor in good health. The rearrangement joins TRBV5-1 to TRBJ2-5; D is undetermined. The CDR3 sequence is CASSLETPEETQYF. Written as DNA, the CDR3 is TGCGCCAGCAGCTTGGAGACACCGGAGGAGACCCAGTACTTC. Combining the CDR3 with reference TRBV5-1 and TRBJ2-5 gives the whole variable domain KAGVTQTPRYLIKTRGQQVTLSCSPISGHRSVSWYQQTPGQGLQFLFEYFSETQRNKGNFPGRFSGRQFSNSRSEMNVSTLELGDSALYLCASSLETPEETQYFGPGTRLLVL.